The clone carrying this T cell receptor beta chain came up many times. The sample is drawn from a study of T-cell reconstitution after alpha-beta-depleted transplantation in children. The germline gives CDR1 SGHDT, CDR2 YYEEEE. The CDR3 spans 12 residues. Trimming took off 0 bases at V and 7 bases at J, with 7 bases between the two ends. A TCRbeta library incorporating unique molecular identifiers was prepared. MiXCR was run by TCRdb on the PCR reads, yielding one entry per CDR3 protein. Of some 640,000 distinct CDR3 sequences in the sample, approximately 15% are singletons; the top ten hold around 0.96%.

The TCR sequence derives from a human donor who donated a stem cell graft to a child with acute myeloid leukemia. The specimen was PBMCs from the stem cell graft donor, collected from the stem cell graft. This sequence joins TRBV5-6 and TRBJ1-1; D gene ambiguous. This chain's CDR3 is CASSLGDVEAFF. DNA of the CDR3: TGTGCCAGCAGCTTGGGTGACGTTGAAGCTTTCTTT.